This is a list of T cell receptor beta chains from one sample in a study of T cell repertoires in cytomegalovirus infection. These receptors have no identified antigens. TCRdb used MiXCR to reprocess the reads, holding one entry per CDR3 protein. The data show some 940,000 distinct CDR3 sequences, around 32% seen once. The input for sequencing was cultured CD8+ T cells from PBMCs, taken from culture after CMV antigen stimulation. These receptors originate from a human donor in good health (CMV status not recorded). Some clones in this sample may be carry-over from other donors' samples. The CDR3 runs from the conserved cysteine through the conserved F or W. A D gene is named only where the DNA matches it firmly. Only part of the rows carry a size: once, few, many, or a class if the clone is expanded.

clone_size	d_call	v_call	j_call	cdr3_aa	cdr3_nt
NA	TRBD1	TRBV12-3/TRBV12-4	TRBJ2-3	CASSGQGMIDTQYF	TGTGCCAGCAGCGGACAGGGAATGATAGATACGCAGTATTTT
NA	TRBD2	TRBV6-6	TRBJ2-1	CASSYSGTSGDEQFF	TGTGCCAGCAGTTACTCAGGGACTAGCGGGGACGAGCAGTTCTTC
few	TRBD1	TRBV14	TRBJ1-1	CASSFPGTGSTEAFF	TGTGCCAGCAGTTTCCCCGGGACAGGGAGCACTGAAGCTTTCTTT
few	NA	TRBV12-3/TRBV12-4	TRBJ1-2	CASTRGLEEVGNLYYTF	TGTGCCAGCACCCGAGGCCTCGAGGAGGTCGGAAACCTTTACTACACCTTC
NA	TRBD1	TRBV18	TRBJ1-4	CASSPDRGWLFF	TGTGCCAGCTCACCAGACAGGGGATGGCTGTTTTTT
many	NA	TRBV28	TRBJ2-1	CASSRGGLYNEQFF	TGTGCCAGCAGCCGCGGGGGCCTCTACAATGAGCAGTTCTTC
NA	NA	TRBV27	TRBJ2-2	CASSSPTRYAGELFF	TGTGCCAGCAGTTCCCCAACTCGGTACGCCGGGGAGCTGTTTTTT
few	NA	TRBV7-3	TRBJ2-5	CASSLTVGVQETQYF	TGTGCCAGCAGCTTAACGGTGGGGGTGCAAGAGACCCAGTACTTC
once	TRBD1	TRBV6-2/TRBV6-3	TRBJ2-3	CASRGTGGTDTQYF	TGTGCCAGCCGAGGGACAGGGGGCACAGATACGCAGTATTTT
few	NA	TRBV24-1	TRBJ2-5	CATSEDGETQYF	TGTGCCACCAGTGAGGATGGAGAGACCCAGTACTTC
NA	TRBD1	TRBV6-5	TRBJ2-7	CASSYKGGAYEQYF	TGTGCCAGCAGTTACAAAGGGGGCGCCTACGAGCAGTACTTC
NA	TRBD2	TRBV7-9	TRBJ2-5	CASSTLAGFQETQYF	TGTGCCAGCAGCACCCTAGCGGGCTTCCAAGAGACCCAGTACTTC
many	NA	TRBV6-5	TRBJ2-3	CASSYLGTQDTQYF	TGTGCCAGCAGTTACCTCGGAACCCAGGATACGCAGTATTTT
few	NA	TRBV6-1	TRBJ2-3	CASNQPLQGDTQYF	TGTGCCAGTAACCAGCCGCTTCAGGGGGATACGCAGTATTTT
NA	TRBD2	TRBV6-6	TRBJ2-3	CASSYFSGAADTQYF	TGTGCCAGCAGTTACTTCAGCGGGGCGGCAGATACGCAGTATTTT
NA	NA	TRBV5-1	TRBJ2-3	CASSSPDIKTDTQYF	TGCGCCAGCAGCTCGCCGGACATTAAAACTGATACGCAGTATTTT
NA	NA	TRBV4-3	TRBJ2-2	CASSPLLGTGELFF	TGCGCCAGCAGCCCCTTGCTCGGCACCGGGGAGCTGTTTTTT
NA	NA	TRBV20-1	TRBJ2-1	CSAREMAGNEQFF	TGCAGTGCTAGAGAAATGGCGGGCAATGAGCAGTTCTTC